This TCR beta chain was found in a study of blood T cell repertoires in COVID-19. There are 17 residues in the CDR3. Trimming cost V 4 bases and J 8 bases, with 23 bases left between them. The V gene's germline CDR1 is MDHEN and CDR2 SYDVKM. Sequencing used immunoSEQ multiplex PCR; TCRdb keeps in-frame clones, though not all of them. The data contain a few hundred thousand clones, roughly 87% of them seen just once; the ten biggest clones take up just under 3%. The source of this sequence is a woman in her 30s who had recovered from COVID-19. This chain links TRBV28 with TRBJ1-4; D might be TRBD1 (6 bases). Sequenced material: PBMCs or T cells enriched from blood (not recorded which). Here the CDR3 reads CASSSPPGAGASEKLFF. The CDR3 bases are TGTGCCAGCAGTTCACCCCCGGGGGCGGGGGCGAGCGAAAAACTGTTTTTT.